The 5 T cell receptor beta chains reported below all come from one sample, sequenced in a study of shared clonotypes between healthy human individuals. Generated by immunoSEQ multiplex PCR, the TCRdb table keeps only in-frame clones and is missing some. The sample contains 550,000 to 750,000 clones, just over 90% of which appear only once. As defined, naive CD8 cells were CD45RO-negative and positively selected for CCR7, with terminally differentiated effector memory CD45RA+ cells excluded. The sequencing sample was made of naive CD8+ T cells sorted from blood. The receptors stem from a man aged 25 to 45 in good health.

The chain joins TRBV19 to TRBJ1-5; D uncertain. The germline V gene encodes CDR1 LNHDA and CDR2 SQIVND (reference sequence). The CDR3 runs 15 residues. The V gene lost 4 bases and the J gene lost 4 bases, with 14 bases spanning the gap. This chain's CDR3 is CASSTGPYGNQPQHF. CDR3 bases: TGTGCCAGTAGTACAGGACCGTATGGAAATCAGCCCCAGCATTTT.

The CDR3 coding sequence is TGCGCCAGCAGCCCTAGCACAGGGCGTAATGAAAAACTGTTTTTT. It codes for CASSPSTGRNEKLFF. The rearrangement uses TRBV4-3 and TRBJ1-4, with D possibly matching TRBD1 (6 bases). Germline V gene sequence: CDR1 LGHNA, CDR2 YSLEER. The CDR3 is made up of 15 amino acids. Deletions cut 4 bases from V and 4 bases from J, with 13 bases between.

This sequence joins TRBV28 and TRBJ2-1, with TRBD2 matching over 9 bases. This CDR3 contains 12 residues. The germline V gene has CDR1 MDHEN and CDR2 SYDVKM. The V segment lost 4 bases and the J segment 15 bases; nucleotides outside the gene matches: 7. The CDR3 DNA follows: TGTGCCAGCAGTTCTACCGGGACTAGCCTGTTCTTC. This translates into CASSSTGTSLFF.

The genes are TRBV29-1 and TRBJ2-2; D ambiguous. This CDR3 is built from 13 residues. Germline CDR1 SQVTM, CDR2 ANQGSEA. Between the trimmed V and J ends, which lost 5 bases and 1 base, there was a span of 8 bases. CDR3 coding DNA: TGCAGCGTTAGGGCCCTGAACACCGGGGAGCTGTTTTTT. Its translation: CSVRALNTGELFF.

V gene TRBV28 combines with J gene TRBJ2-1, with TRBD1 matching over 8 bases. The CDR3 length is 13 residues. Trimming at V came to 5 bases and at J to 7 bases, leaving 4 bases not matched to a gene. CDR1 is MDHEN, CDR2 SYDVKM, per germline. CDR3 sequence reads: CASSSRTGNEQFF. The CDR3 DNA reads as TGTGCCAGCAGTAGCCGGACAGGGAATGAGCAGTTCTTC.